Listed here are 14 T cell receptor beta chains from one sample, sequenced in a study of breast tumors, draining lymph nodes, adjacent tissues. The lymph nodes were axillary draining lymph nodes from breast cancer patients. TCRdb re-called the multiplex PCR reads through MiXCR, storing one row per CDR3 protein. The repertoire holds approximately 250,000 distinct CDR3 sequences, with around 35% as singletons. The sequencing sample was made of axillary lymph node tissue. These receptors were obtained from a female donor with breast cancer. Some clones in this sample may be carry-over from other donors' samples.

This clonotype was found many times. The V gene is TRBV6-5, the J gene TRBJ1-6; 9 bases agree with TRBD1. V lost 5 bases to trimming and J lost 7 bases; unmatched junction nucleotides: 3. The germline V gene encodes CDR1 MNHEY and CDR2 SVGAGI. The CDR3 runs 14 residues. As DNA, the CDR3 is TGTGCCAGCAGTCCGGGACAGGGCAATTCACCCCTCCACTTT. This encodes CASSPGQGNSPLHF.

The sample holds many counts of this clonotype. The chain recombines TRBV2 with TRBJ2-5; D is unresolved. The germline V gene has CDR1 SNHLY and CDR2 FYNNEI. CDR3 size: 12 residues. Deletions cut 7 bases from V and 3 bases from J, with 9 bases between. The CDR3, as DNA: TGTGCCAGCACGGCTAGTGAAGAGACCCAGTACTTC. It codes for CASTASEETQYF. Based on the CDR3 plus reference TRBV2 and TRBJ2-5, the full variable domain is EPEVTQTPSHQVTQMGQEVILRCVPISNHLYFYWYRQILGQKVEFLVSFYNNEISEKSEIFDDQFSVERPDGSNFTLKIRSTKLEDSAMYFCASTASEETQYFGPGTRLLVL.

This clonotype was seen at least ten times. The gene calls are TRBV19 and TRBJ1-3; D gene unclear. The germline gives CDR1 LNHDA, CDR2 SQIVND (reference sequence). This CDR3 contains 15 residues. Trimming removed 3 bases from V and 4 bases from J, with 13 bases in between. Here the CDR3 reads CASSIKTSGGNTIYF. DNA for the CDR3: TGTGCCAGTAGTATTAAGACTTCTGGCGGAAACACCATATATTTT.

Comments on this clonotype: This could be a read error, since a much larger clone is one nucleotide away. The rearrangement uses TRBV12-5 and TRBJ2-5, with D unclear. The CDR3 is 12 amino acids. V shed 3 bases and J shed 5 bases, with 7 bases lying between them. Germline CDR1 reads LGHNT; CDR2 reads FRNRAP. Here the CDR3 DNA reads TGTGCTAGTGGTTTCGTCTTGGAGACCCAGTACTTC. This encodes CASGFVLETQYF.

This clonotype was recorded at least ten times. The CDR3 sequence is CATSDAASGQGGDEQFF. In nucleotides, the CDR3 is TGTGCCACCAGTGATGCGGCATCGGGACAGGGGGGCGATGAGCAGTTCTTC. The chain carries TRBV24-1 and TRBJ2-1; 11 positions agree with TRBD1. The CDR3 is 17 amino acids. Germline lookup yields CDR1 KGHDR and CDR2 SFDVKD. V lost 3 bases to trimming and J lost 8 bases; unmatched junction nucleotides: 11.

This chain connects TRBV10-3 to TRBJ1-5, with a possible D match to TRBD1 (6 bases). CDR1 is ENHRY, CDR2 SYGVKD, per germline. V lost 4 bases to trimming and J lost 3 bases, with 13 bases between them. There are 15 residues in the CDR3. The CDR3 protein is CAISATGRFNQPQHF. CDR3 in DNA: TGTGCCATCAGTGCTACAGGGCGATTCAATCAGCCCCAGCATTTT.

In nucleotides, the CDR3 is TGTGCCAGCAGCCCCTCACTGAAGACAGGGGGCAGTGAGACCCAGTACTTC. Its protein product is CASSPSLKTGGSETQYF. V usage is TRBV7-9 and J usage is TRBJ2-5; 10 bases line up with TRBD1. After removal of 5 bases from V and 5 bases from J, the junction contained 14 bases not matched to a gene. The germline gives CDR1 SEHNR, CDR2 FQNEAQ (reference sequence). The CDR3 is 17 amino acids.

About this clonotype: A single base separates this from a much larger clone, so it may be a read error. The V call is TRBV6-2 or TRBV6-3, the J call TRBJ2-3; weak D call: TRBD2 (6 bases). Germline CDR1 reads MNHEY; CDR2 reads SVGEGT. V was pared by 6 bases and J by 0 bases, with 16 bases between. The CDR3 is 16 residues long. CDR3 loop: CASRTPKSGSTDTQYF. The CDR3 DNA reads as TGTGCCAGCAGAACCCCAAAAAGCGGGAGCACAGATACGCAGTATTTT.

This clonotype was picked up a small number of times. Just one base apart from a much larger clone, this may be a read error. The genes are TRBV5-6 and TRBJ2-7, with D possibly being TRBD1 (5 bases). The V end was cut by 0 bases, the J end by 7 bases, with 14 bases between. Germline V gene sequence: CDR1 SGHDT, CDR2 YYEEEE. The CDR3 covers 14 residues. The CDR3 spells CASSLDGAVGEQYF. The CDR3 region has the DNA TGTGCCAGCAGCTTGGATGGGGCAGTGGGTGAGCAGTACTTC.

The V and J genes are TRBV20-1 and TRBJ1-4; D is perhaps TRBD1 (5 bases). This CDR3 has 12 amino acids. The V and J ends lost 0 bases and 10 bases respectively, with 9 bases between them. Germline V gene sequence: CDR1 DFQATT, CDR2 SNEGSKA (reference sequence). CDR3 region: CSAREGVGKLFF. The CDR3 bases are TGCAGTGCTAGAGAAGGGGTAGGAAAACTGTTTTTT.

The CDR3 region is CASSVQTGTLYEQYF. The CDR3 nucleotides are TGTGCCAGCAGTGTTCAGACAGGGACACTCTACGAGCAGTACTTC. The chain joins TRBV2 to TRBJ2-7; TRBD1 matches 7 bases. Trimming cost V 4 bases and J 3 bases; bases outside gene matches: 9. This CDR3 has 15 amino acids. Germline V gene sequence: CDR1 SNHLY, CDR2 FYNNEI.

About this clonotype itself: This could be a read error, since a much larger clone is one nucleotide away. The chain uses TRBV11-2 and TRBJ2-7; 11 nucleotides agree with TRBD2. From germline, CDR1 is SGHAT and CDR2 FQNNGV. The CDR3 consists of 18 residues. The CDR3 bases are TGTGCCAGCAGCTTAGTAGCGGGGGGGCCCCCCCCTGCTGGCGAGCAGCACTTC. Residues: CASSLVAGGPPPAGEQHF.

Concerning this clonotype: Possible read error: a much larger clone is one base away. The chain combines TRBV5-1 with TRBJ2-3; 8 positions match TRBD2. The germline V gene has CDR1 SGHRS and CDR2 YFSETQ. With 0 bases clipped from V and 1 base from J, the junction kept 7 bases outside the gene matches. CDR3 length: 17 amino acids. CDR3 sequence reads: CASSLGGSGVGTDTQYF. The CDR3 DNA reads as TGCGCCAGCAGCTTGGGGGGTAGCGGGGTTGGCACAGATACGCAGTATTTT.

As to this clonotype: This may be a read error: a much more frequent sequence differs by one nucleotide. This rearrangement joins TRBV20-1 to TRBJ1-4, with 9 bases that match TRBD1. The germline CDR1 and CDR2 sequences are DFQATT and SNEGSKA (reference sequence). The CDR3 has 13 amino acids. As DNA, the CDR3 is TGCAGTGCAAAGGGACAGGGTAATGAAACACTGTTTTTT. Amino acids: CSAKGQGNETLFF.